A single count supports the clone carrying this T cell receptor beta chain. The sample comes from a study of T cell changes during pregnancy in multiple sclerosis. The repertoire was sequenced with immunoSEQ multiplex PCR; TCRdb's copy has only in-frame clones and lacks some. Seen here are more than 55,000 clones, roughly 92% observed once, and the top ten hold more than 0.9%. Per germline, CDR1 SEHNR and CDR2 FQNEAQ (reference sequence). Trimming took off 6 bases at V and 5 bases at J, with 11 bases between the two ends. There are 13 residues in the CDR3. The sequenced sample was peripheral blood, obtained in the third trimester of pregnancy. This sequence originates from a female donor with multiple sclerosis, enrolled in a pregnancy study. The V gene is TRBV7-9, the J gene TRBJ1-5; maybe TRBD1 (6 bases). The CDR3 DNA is TGTGCCAGCAGGGACAGCGCAGATCAGCCCCAGCATTTT. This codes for CASRDSADQPQHF.